This T cell receptor beta chain emerged from a study of post-analysis software for immune sequencing data. For the study at large: There were relapsing-remitting, secondary progressive and progressive-relapsing multiple sclerosis among the disease courses included.

This CDR3 comprises 13 residues. CDR1 is DFQATT, CDR2 SNEGSKA, per germline (reference sequence). On this clonotype itself: No antigen is known for it.

Carried by the TCR beta cDNA libraries were unique molecular identifiers. T cells, about 0.9 to 10 million of them, yielded 500,000 to 600,000 cDNA molecules. In TCRdb, the PCR reads were re-called with MiXCR into one record per CDR3 protein. Of about 810,000 distinct CDR3 sequences listed, approximately 53% are singletons. Findings and caveats of the study: Clustering by F measure revealed strong co-clustering among samples prepared together in one batch. Five or six TRBV segments, TRBV5-6, TRBV5-1 and TRBV20-1 among them, were found more frequent in patients than controls.

This sequence originates from a girl aged 5-17 years with multiple sclerosis. Sequencing was carried out using blood. The chain couples TRBV20-1 to TRBJ2-7, with D possibly matching TRBD2 (5 bases). In nucleotides, the CDR3 is TGCAGCGCTCGAGAGGGCAGCTCCTACGAGCAGTACTTC. Its protein product is CSAREGSSYEQYF.